This TCR beta chain was captured by sequencing in a study of blood T cell repertoires in COVID-19 (TCRdb year 2020). About the study as a whole: Collaborator samples came from the United States, Italy and Spain and covered acute and convalescent phases of COVID-19. The material from the prospective study consisted of cDNA or gDNA derived from T cells, B-cell-depleted T cells, or PBMCs. The dataset comprised deeply sampled blood TCRbeta repertoires from subjects exposed to, actively infected with, or recovered from COVID-19. The repertoires were released in a freely available public database meant as a resource for research on the immune response to SARS-CoV-2. The samples were drawn from the first 160 participants of the ongoing ImmuneRACE study and from over a thousand subjects provided by 6 global collaborators. The sample metadata nearly always contained a de-identified subject ID, COVID-19 status, age in years and sex. Where available, HLA class I and class II types were taken from metadata supplied by the sample provider and were not determined by assay-based typing. Overall results and qualifications from the work: How much clinical and demographic metadata was included differed by source and by participant, and the metadata was provided uncurated.

Enrolling through a virtual design, the prospective study's participants ranged in age from roughly 18 to 89 years and lived across more than 20 United States geographic areas. In the prospective study, participants were assigned to cohorts based on the clinical history participants reported in a screening survey and a study questionnaire. For ImmuneRACE Cohort 3, a participant was defined as recovered based on two consecutive negative NP/OP PCR tests, clearance by a healthcare professional, or resolution of symptoms. In the prospective study, mobile phlebotomists collected whole blood, serum and a nasopharyngeal or oropharyngeal swab from each participant. Over a roughly 2-month period, participants in the prospective study had the option of providing additional blood draws and questionnaires. Before DNA extraction, blood samples from the prospective study were shipped at room temperature or frozen.

The junction shows trimming of 5 bases on V and 1 base on J, plus 9 bases between the germline ends. The CDR3 numbers 13 residues from cysteine through phenylalanine. Only the CDR3 DNA stays, 39 bases, in frame from base 1. Based on the germline V gene, the CDR1 and CDR2 sequences are SGHRS and YFSETQ. As regards this clone: No cognate antigen has been identified for it. No much larger clone is present one base from it, and per-base qualities are unavailable.

TCRbeta CDR3 regions were amplified from genomic DNA by means of the immunoSEQ Assay, a bias-controlled multiplex PCR. The published analysis was carried out like this. The number of nucleated cells in each sample was estimated by amplification of reference gene primers within the assay. To quantify the absolute abundance of each unique TCRbeta CDR3 rearrangement, sequence reads were collapsed and filtered. For each sample, productive Simpson clonality was calculated as the square root of Simpson's diversity index over productive rearrangements. TCRdb re-hosts the immuneACCESS table, in-frame sequences only. Its copies lack some clones; in the studies checked, an unresolved V gene accounts for under half of them, and the cause for the rest is not known. The DNA was the basis for D and trimming; V, J and clone size are from that table. For this sample there are 200,000 to 300,000 clones; about nine tenths appear just once. About 2.7% of the sample is held by the ten biggest clonotypes.

This chain is built from TRBV5-1 and TRBJ2-5, and possibly TRBD2, on 6 matching bases. The sample consisted of PBMCs or T cells enriched from blood (not recorded which). The sequence derives from a young woman who had recovered from COVID-19. The DNA reads as follows: TGCGCCAGCAGTCGGGGGTCCCAAGAGACCCAGTACTTC. It codes for CASSRGSQETQYF.